This T cell receptor (beta chain) was observed in a study of blood T cell repertoires in COVID-19. Study details: Some COVID-19 samples were acute and others convalescent; all came from the United States, Italy and Spain. From T cells, B-cell-depleted T cells, or PBMCs came the material, which was cDNA or gDNA.

The CDR3 loop spans 14 amino acids. Per the germline V gene, CDR1 is SQVTM and CDR2 is ANQGSEA. The junction had 1 base not matched to a gene; V was cut back by 4 bases and J by 1 base. In the source study's methods: Researchers report that nucleated cell counts were estimated from reference gene primer amplification. Clones were sequenced by immunoSEQ multiplex PCR, and TCRdb holds only the in-frame ones, with some missing. That table supplies the V and J calls and clone size; D and trimming were determined from the DNA. The sample lists about 160,000 clones, around 83% seen once, with roughly 13% in the top ten.

This TCR was sampled from a man aged 70-80 years who had recovered from COVID-19. The sample taken for sequencing was peripheral blood. This chain connects TRBV29-1 to TRBJ2-6; 7 nucleotides align to TRBD1. The CDR3 loop reads CSVAGGSGANVLTF. The DNA of the CDR3 is TGCAGCGTTGCAGGGGGTTCTGGGGCCAACGTCCTGACTTTC.